The rows below give T cell receptor beta chains drawn from one sample of a study of Ad26.COV2.S vaccination and SARS-CoV-2 variants. The assay was immunoSEQ multiplex PCR, and TCRdb's table has in-frame clones only and misses some. The table lists roughly 350,000 clones, 88% of them singletons. The source material was peripheral blood, sampled in a trial of Ad26.COV2.S vaccine versus placebo. These receptors were obtained from a person aged 18-60 years who received the Ad26.COV2.S COVID-19 vaccine or a placebo. The CDR3 runs from the conserved cysteine through the conserved F or W. D genes are given only for firm matches. Rows give clone size only sometimes, using once, few, many, or a class for an expanded clone.

J gene | V gene | clone size | D gene | CDR3 DNA | CDR3 protein
TRBJ2-2 | TRBV5-1 | NA | TRBD2 | TGCGCCAGCAGCTTGGGAGCTAGCGGGAGGCCGAACACCGGGGAGCTGTTTTTT | CASSLGASGRPNTGELFF
TRBJ1-2 | TRBV4-3 | NA | NA | TGCGCCAGCAGCCAAGGGGGGGGTAACTATGGCTACACCTTC | CASSQGGGNYGYTF
TRBJ2-1 | TRBV19 | NA | TRBD2 | TGTGCCAGTAGTAAAGCGGGAGCACGAGGTGAGCAGTTCTTC | CASSKAGARGEQFF
TRBJ1-2 | TRBV7-9 | NA | NA | TGTGCCAGCAGCTTGGATACTAACTATGGCTACACCTTC | CASSLDTNYGYTF
TRBJ1-5 | TRBV19 | NA | NA | TGTGCCAGTAGTATAGTTGGCACCAATCAGCCCCAGCATTTT | CASSIVGTNQPQHF
TRBJ2-7 | TRBV5-4 | once | TRBD1 | TGTGCCAGCAGTTCCGGGACAGGGGGCTACTACGAGCAGTACTTC | CASSSGTGGYYEQYF
TRBJ2-7 | TRBV11-2 | once | NA | TGTGCCAGCAGCGCGGGCCTTATGGAGCAGTACTTC | CASSAGLMEQYF
TRBJ2-5 | TRBV6-5 | NA | NA | TGTGCCAGCAGGGATCGGCCAGCGGGCCACGAGACCCAGTACTTC | CASRDRPAGHETQYF
TRBJ2-1 | TRBV5-8 | NA | TRBD1 | TGTGCCAGCAGCTCCCATGGGACAGGGGGAAAATTTGAGCAGTTCTTC | CASSSHGTGGKFEQFF
TRBJ2-3 | TRBV7-3 | NA | TRBD2 | TGTGCCAGCAGCCGCGACCTAGCGGGGGGGCCTACAGATACGCAGTATTTT | CASSRDLAGGPTDTQYF
TRBJ1-6 | TRBV4-1 | NA | NA | TGCGCCAGCAGCCACCCAGGGCATTCACCCCTCCACTTT | CASSHPGHSPLHF